A single sample is the source of the 4 T cell receptor beta chains below, sequenced in a study of shared clonotypes between healthy human individuals. TCRdb's copy holds only in-frame clones and misses some; the assay was immunoSEQ multiplex PCR. Of hundreds of thousands of clones listed, 90% to 97% were seen once; the top ten hold 0.05% to 0.07%. The sample comprised naive CD4+ T cells sorted from blood. Specified subset: CD45RA+ positively selected. All receptors come from a young woman in good health.

The chain is built from TRBV6-5 and TRBJ2-5; 10 nucleotides align to TRBD2. The J call may be wrong; the DNA end is better matched by TRBJ2-7. CDR1 is MNHEY and CDR2 is SVGAGI in the germline V gene. This CDR3 contains 14 residues. CDR3 loop: CASSPTSGTYEQYF. As DNA, the CDR3 is TGTGCCAGCAGTCCTACTAGCGGGACATACGAGCAGTACTTC.

To note about this clone: Other DNA sequences in this sample translate to the same CDR3. The chain's CDR3 is CASSLGTGLQETQYF. CDR3 in DNA: TGCGCCAGCAGCCTTGGGACAGGGTTGCAAGAGACCCAGTACTTC. This chain connects TRBV5-1 to TRBJ2-5, with 9 bases that match TRBD1. Germline loops: CDR1 SGHRS, CDR2 YFSETQ. V gave up 4 bases and J gave up 2 bases; unmatched junction bases: 6. This CDR3 region has 15 residues.

This clone was seen once. The rearrangement uses TRBV18 and TRBJ2-7; a possible D gene is TRBD2 (5 bases). V was pared by 1 base and J by 3 bases, with 7 bases between. Germline V gives CDR1 KGHSH, CDR2 LQKENI. There are 13 residues in the CDR3. In DNA form, the CDR3 reads TGTGCCAGCTCACCACAACGGGACTACGAGCAGTACTTC. Translating gives CASSPQRDYEQYF.

The chain recombines TRBV18 with TRBJ2-2; D possibly corresponds to TRBD1 (6 bases). The V end lost 6 bases, the J end lost 3 bases, and 14 bases lay between the germline ends. This CDR3 is built from 15 residues. In germline, CDR1 is KGHSH, CDR2 LQKENI. As DNA, the CDR3 is TGTGCCAGCTCGCTGCGGACAGTAGACACCGGGGAGCTGTTTTTT. Translation gives CASSLRTVDTGELFF.